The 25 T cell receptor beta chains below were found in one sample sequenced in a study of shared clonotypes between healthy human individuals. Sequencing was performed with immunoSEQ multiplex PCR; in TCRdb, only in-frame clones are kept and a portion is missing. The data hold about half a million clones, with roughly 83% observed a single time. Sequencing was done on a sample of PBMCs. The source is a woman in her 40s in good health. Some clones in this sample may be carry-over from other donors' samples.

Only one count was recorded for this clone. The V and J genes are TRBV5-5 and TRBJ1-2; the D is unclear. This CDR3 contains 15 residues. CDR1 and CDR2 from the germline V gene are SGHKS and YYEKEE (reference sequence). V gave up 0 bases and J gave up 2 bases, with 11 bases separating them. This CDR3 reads CASSLDPGANYGYTF. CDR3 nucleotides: TGTGCCAGCAGCTTGGATCCCGGAGCCAACTATGGCTACACCTTC.

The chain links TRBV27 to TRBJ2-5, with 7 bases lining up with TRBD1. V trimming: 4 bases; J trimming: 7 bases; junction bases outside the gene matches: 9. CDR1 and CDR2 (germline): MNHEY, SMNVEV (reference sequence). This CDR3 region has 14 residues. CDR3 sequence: CASSSGTAFRTQYF. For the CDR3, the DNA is TGTGCCAGCAGTTCTGGGACAGCGTTCCGGACCCAGTACTTC.

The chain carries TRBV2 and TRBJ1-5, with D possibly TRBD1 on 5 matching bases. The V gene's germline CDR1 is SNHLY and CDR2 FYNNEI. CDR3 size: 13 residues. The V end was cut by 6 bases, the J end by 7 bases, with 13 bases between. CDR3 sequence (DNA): TGTGCCAGCAGGATGGGGCAGGGCCAGCCCCAGCATTTT. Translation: CASRMGQGQPQHF.

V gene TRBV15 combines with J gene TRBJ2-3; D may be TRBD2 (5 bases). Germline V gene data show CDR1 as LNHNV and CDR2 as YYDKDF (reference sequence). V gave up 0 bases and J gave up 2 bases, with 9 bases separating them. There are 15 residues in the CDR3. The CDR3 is CATSREGRVTDTQYF. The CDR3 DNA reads TGTGCCACCAGCAGAGAAGGGCGGGTCACAGATACGCAGTATTTT.

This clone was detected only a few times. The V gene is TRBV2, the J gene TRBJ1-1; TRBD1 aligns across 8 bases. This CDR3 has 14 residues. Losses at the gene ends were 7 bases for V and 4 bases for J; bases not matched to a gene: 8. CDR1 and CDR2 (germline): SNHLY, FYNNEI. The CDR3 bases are TGTGCCAGCACGTACGGACAGGGTCGCACTGAAGCTTTCTTT. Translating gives CASTYGQGRTEAFF. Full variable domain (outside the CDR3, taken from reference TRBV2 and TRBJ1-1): EPEVTQTPSHQVTQMGQEVILRCVPISNHLYFYWYRQILGQKVEFLVSFYNNEISEKSEIFDDQFSVERPDGSNFTLKIRSTKLEDSAMYFCASTYGQGRTEAFFGQGTRLTVV.

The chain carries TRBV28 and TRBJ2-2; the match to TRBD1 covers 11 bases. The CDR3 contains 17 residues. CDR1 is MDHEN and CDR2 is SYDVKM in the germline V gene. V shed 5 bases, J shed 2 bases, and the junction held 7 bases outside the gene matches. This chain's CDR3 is CASSVDRGRSNTGELFF. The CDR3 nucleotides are TGTGCCAGCAGTGTGGACAGGGGGCGTTCAAACACCGGGGAGCTGTTTTTT.

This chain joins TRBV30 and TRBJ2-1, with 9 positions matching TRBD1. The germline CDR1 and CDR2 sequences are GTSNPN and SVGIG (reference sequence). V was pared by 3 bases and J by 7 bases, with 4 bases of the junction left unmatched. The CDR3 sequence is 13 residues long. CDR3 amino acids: CAWRWDRENEQFF. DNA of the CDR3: TGTGCCTGGAGATGGGACAGGGAGAATGAGCAGTTCTTC.

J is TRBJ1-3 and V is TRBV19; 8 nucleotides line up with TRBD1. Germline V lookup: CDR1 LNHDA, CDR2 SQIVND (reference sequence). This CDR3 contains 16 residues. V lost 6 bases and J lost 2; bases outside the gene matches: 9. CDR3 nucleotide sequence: TGTGCCAGTAGAGAAAGTCCAGGGGGCACTGGAAACACCATATATTTT. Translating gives CASRESPGGTGNTIYF.

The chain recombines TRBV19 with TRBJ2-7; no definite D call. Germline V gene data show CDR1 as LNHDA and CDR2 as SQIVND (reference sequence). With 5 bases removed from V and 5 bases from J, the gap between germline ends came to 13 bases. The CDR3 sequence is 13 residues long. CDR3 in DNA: TGTGCCAGTAGTCGCATCGACGTCCACGAGCAGTACTTC. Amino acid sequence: CASSRIDVHEQYF. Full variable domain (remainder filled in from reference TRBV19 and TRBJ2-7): DGGITQSPKYLFRKEGQNVTLSCEQNLNHDAMYWYRQDPGQGLRLIYYSQIVNDFQKGDIAEGYSVSREKKESFPLTVTSAQKNPTAFYLCASSRIDVHEQYFGPGTRLTVT.

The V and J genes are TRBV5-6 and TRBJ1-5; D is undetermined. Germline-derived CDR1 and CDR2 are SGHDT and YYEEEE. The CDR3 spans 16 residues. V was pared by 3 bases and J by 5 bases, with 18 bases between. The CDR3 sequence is CASSSRFSSGYQPQHF. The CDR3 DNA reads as TGTGCCAGCAGCTCCCGATTCAGTAGTGGTTATCAGCCCCAGCATTTT.

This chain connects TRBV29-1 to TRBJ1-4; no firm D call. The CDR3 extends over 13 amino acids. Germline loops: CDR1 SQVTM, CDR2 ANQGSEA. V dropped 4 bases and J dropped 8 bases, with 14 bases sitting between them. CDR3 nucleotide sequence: TGCAGCGTTGGATGGGCAGGTGTCGAAAAACTGTTTTTT. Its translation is CSVGWAGVEKLFF.

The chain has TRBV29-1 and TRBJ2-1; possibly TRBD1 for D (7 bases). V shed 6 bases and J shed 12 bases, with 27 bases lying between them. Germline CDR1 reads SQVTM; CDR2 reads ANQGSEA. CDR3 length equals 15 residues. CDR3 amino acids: CSVGQGGLRGIRQFF. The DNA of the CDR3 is TGCAGCGTCGGTCAGGGGGGTCTTCGCGGGATAAGGCAGTTCTTC.

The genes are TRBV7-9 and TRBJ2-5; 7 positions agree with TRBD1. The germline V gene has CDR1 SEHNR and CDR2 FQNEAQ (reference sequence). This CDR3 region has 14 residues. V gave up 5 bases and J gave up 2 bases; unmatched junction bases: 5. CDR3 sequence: CASSLRDRQETQYF. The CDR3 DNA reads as TGTGCCAGCAGCCTCCGGGACAGACAAGAGACCCAGTACTTC.

CDR3 sequence (DNA): TGCAGTGCTAGAGGGAACAAAGGCTACACCTTC. It is translated as CSARGNKGYTF. This sequence joins TRBV20-1 and TRBJ1-2; D is unresolved. V was shortened by 1 base and J by 8 bases, with 8 bases between the two germline ends. Germline CDR1 and CDR2: DFQATT and SNEGSKA (reference sequence). This CDR3 has 11 amino acids.

CDR3 sequence reads: CASSPVGPRGDTGELFF. CDR3 DNA: TGTGCCAGCAGCCCTGTTGGACCCCGAGGGGACACCGGGGAGCTGTTTTTT. The gene calls are TRBV7-3 and TRBJ2-2; D assignment may be TRBD1 or TRBD2 (5 bases each). Trimming removed 5 bases from V and 3 bases from J, with 19 bases in between. Germline V gives CDR1 SGHTA, CDR2 FQGTGA. This CDR3 has 17 amino acids.

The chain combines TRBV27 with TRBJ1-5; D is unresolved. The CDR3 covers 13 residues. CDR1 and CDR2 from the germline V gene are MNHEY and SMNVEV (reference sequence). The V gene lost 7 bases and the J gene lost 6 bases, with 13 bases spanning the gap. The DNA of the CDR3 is TGTGCCAGCACCACAGCGCGGGGTCAGCCCCAGCATTTT. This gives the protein CASTTARGQPQHF.

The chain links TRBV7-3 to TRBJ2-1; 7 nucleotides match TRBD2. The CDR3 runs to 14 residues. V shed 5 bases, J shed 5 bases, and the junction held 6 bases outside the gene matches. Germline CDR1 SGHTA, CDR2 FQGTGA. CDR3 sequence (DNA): TGTGCCAGCAGCCGGGGGAGGGCTAACAATGAGCAGTTCTTC. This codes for CASSRGRANNEQFF.

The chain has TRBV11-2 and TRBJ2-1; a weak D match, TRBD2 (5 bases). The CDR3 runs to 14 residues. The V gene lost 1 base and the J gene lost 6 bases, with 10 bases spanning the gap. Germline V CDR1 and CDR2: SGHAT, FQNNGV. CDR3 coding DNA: TGTGCCAGCAGCTTAGGTACTAGGTCCAATGAGCAGTTCTTC. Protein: CASSLGTRSNEQFF.

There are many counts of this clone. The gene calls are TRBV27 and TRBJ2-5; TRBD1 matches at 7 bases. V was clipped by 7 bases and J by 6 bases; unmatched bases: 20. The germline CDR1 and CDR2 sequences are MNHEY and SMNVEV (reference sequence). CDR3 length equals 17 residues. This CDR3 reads CASTSGRGQGTKKTQYF. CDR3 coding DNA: TGTGCCAGCACCTCGGGTAGGGGGCAGGGTACGAAGAAGACCCAGTACTTC.

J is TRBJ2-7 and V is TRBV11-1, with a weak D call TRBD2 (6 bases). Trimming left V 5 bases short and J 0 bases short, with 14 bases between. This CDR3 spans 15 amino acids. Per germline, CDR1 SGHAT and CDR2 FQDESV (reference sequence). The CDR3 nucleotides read TGTGCCAGCAGCCCCGGGACTTTAAGCTCCTACGAGCAGTACTTC. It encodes CASSPGTLSSYEQYF.

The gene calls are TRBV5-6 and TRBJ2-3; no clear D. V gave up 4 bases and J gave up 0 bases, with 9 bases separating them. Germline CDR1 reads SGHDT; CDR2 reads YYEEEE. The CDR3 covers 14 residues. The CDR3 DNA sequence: TGTGCCAGCAGCAGGATAGCTAGCACAGATACGCAGTATTTT. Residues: CASSRIASTDTQYF. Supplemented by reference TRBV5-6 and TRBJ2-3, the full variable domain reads DAGVTQSPTHLIKTRGQQVTLRCSPKSGHDTVSWYQQALGQGPQFIFQYYEEEERQRGNFPDRFSGHQFPNYSSELNVNALLLGDSALYLCASSRIASTDTQYFGPGTRLTVL.

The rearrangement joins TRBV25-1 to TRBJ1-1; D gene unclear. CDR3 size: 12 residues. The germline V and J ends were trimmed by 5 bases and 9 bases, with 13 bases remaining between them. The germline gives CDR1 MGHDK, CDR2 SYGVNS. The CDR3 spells CASSIMGSQAFF. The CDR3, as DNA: TGTGCCAGCAGTATTATGGGGTCCCAAGCTTTCTTT.

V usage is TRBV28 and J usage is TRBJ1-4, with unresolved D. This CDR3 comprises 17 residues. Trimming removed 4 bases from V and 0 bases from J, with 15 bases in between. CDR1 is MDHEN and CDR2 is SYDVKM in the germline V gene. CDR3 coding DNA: TGTGCCAGCAGTTCCGAGTTTGTCGGACCAACTAATGAAAAACTGTTTTTT. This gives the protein CASSSEFVGPTNEKLFF.

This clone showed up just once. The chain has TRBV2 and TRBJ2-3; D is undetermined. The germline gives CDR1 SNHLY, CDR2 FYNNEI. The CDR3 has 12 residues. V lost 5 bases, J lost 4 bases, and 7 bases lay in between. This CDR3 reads CASSIFPDTQYF. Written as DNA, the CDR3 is TGTGCCAGCAGTATCTTCCCAGATACGCAGTATTTT.

The CDR3 DNA is TGTGCCAGTAGTATGGGGTTTCGGCCGGGCAATCAGCCCCAGCATTTT. It encodes CASSMGFRPGNQPQHF. The J gene is TRBJ1-5, the V gene TRBV19; D gene unclear. Germline loops: CDR1 LNHDA, CDR2 SQIVND (reference sequence). CDR3 size: 16 residues. V gave up 3 bases and J gave up 2 bases, with 14 bases separating them.